The 10 T cell receptor beta chains presented below share a single source sample, sequenced in a study of cytomegalovirus exposure and HLA in healthy donors. PCR primers comprised 60 Vbeta and 13 Jbeta primers. Some clones are missing from TCRdb's copy, which holds only in-frame ones; the method was immunoSEQ multiplex PCR. The data hold about 190,000 clones, with 84% observed a single time. Sequencing was carried out using PBMCs. The source of these receptors is a woman aged 50 to 60 in good health and CMV-seropositive.

The chain has TRBV6-5 and TRBJ1-2; 9 positions agree with TRBD1. This CDR3 has 13 residues. The germline V gene encodes CDR1 MNHEY and CDR2 SVGAGI. V shed 5 bases and J 11 bases; nucleotides not matched to a gene: 9. The CDR3 DNA reads TGTGCCAGCAGTCTCGGACAGGGGCGAAGGTACACCTTC. Its translation is CASSLGQGRRYTF.

The rearrangement uses TRBV7-9 and TRBJ2-5, with D possibly being TRBD1 (5 bases). Trimming took off 5 bases at V and 3 bases at J, with 10 bases between the two ends. The CDR3 extends over 13 amino acids. Looked up from germline, CDR1 is SEHNR and CDR2 is FQNEAQ (reference sequence). CDR3 sequence reads: CASSARAKETQYF. Written as DNA, the CDR3 is TGTGCCAGCAGCGCCAGGGCGAAAGAGACCCAGTACTTC.

Regarding this clone: The junction and the germline gene differ at one end; a read error may be behind it. This chain uses TRBV5-6 with TRBJ2-7; D ambiguous. The CDR3 is made up of 13 amino acids. The germline gives CDR1 SGHDT, CDR2 YYEEEE. The CDR3 region is CASSLYSSYGQYF. In nucleotides, the CDR3 is TGTGCCAGCAGCTTGTACAGCTCCTACGGGCAGTACTTC. The variable domain in full, completed from reference TRBV5-6 and TRBJ2-7, reads DAGVTQSPTHLIKTRGQQVTLRCSPKSGHDTVSWYQQALGQGPQFIFQYYEEEERQRGNFPDRFSGHQFPNYSSELNVNALLLGDSALYLCASSLYSSYGQYFGPGTRLTVT.

As regards this clone: The junction does not match germline at one end; this may be a read error. The CDR3 nucleotides read TGTTCCAGCAGCTTAACAGGGGGTCTAAGCGAGCAGTACTTC. It specifies CSSSLTGGLSEQYF. The V and J genes are TRBV7-9 and TRBJ2-7; 8 bases match TRBD1. The CDR3 has 14 amino acids. CDR1 is SEHNR, CDR2 FQNEAQ, per germline (reference sequence).

Details on this clone: Compared with germline, one end of the junction differs, possibly owing to a read error. V is TRBV5-1 and J is TRBJ2-7, with TRBD1 matching 8 bases. From germline, CDR1 is SGHRS and CDR2 YFSETQ. This CDR3 spans 15 amino acids. In nucleotides, the CDR3 is TGTGCCAGCAGCTTGGCCCCCGGACAGGGCTACGAGCAGTACTTC. It yields the protein CASSLAPGQGYEQYF.

The J gene is TRBJ2-3, the V gene TRBV7-2, with TRBD2 matching over 11 bases. The CDR3 loop spans 17 amino acids. V trimming: 1 base; J trimming: 1 base; junction bases outside the gene matches: 4. Germline values: CDR1 SGHTA, CDR2 FQGNSA. The CDR3 loop is CASSLVGLAGRTDTQYF. The CDR3 nucleotides read TGTGCCAGCAGCTTAGTCGGACTAGCGGGCCGCACAGATACGCAGTATTTT.

The chain carries TRBV7-2 and TRBJ1-3; the D is unclear. The V gene's germline CDR1 is SGHTA and CDR2 FQGNSA. CDR3 length: 14 residues. Trimming stripped 2 bases from V and 2 bases from J, with 7 bases between. CDR3 coding DNA: TGTGCCAGCAGCTTAAATCCGGCTGGAAACACCATATATTTT. Translated: CASSLNPAGNTIYF.

The chain is built from TRBV7-9 and TRBJ1-6; 12 bases agree with TRBD1. This CDR3 is 17 amino acids long. After removal of 5 bases from V and 8 bases from J, the junction contained 10 bases not matched to a gene. Germline V CDR1 and CDR2: SEHNR, FQNEAQ (reference sequence). The CDR3 coding sequence is TGTGCCAGCAGCGTCCCGGGACAGGGGGCAGAGGATTCACCCCTCCACTTT. Amino acids: CASSVPGQGAEDSPLHF.

The J gene is TRBJ2-5, the V gene TRBV27, with 14 bases matching TRBD2. V dropped 5 bases and J dropped 4; count of bases not matched to a gene: 6. Germline CDR1 and CDR2: MNHEY and SMNVEV (reference sequence). The CDR3 covers 16 residues. The CDR3 nucleotides are TGTGCCAGCAGTACCGGGACTAGCGGGGGCGGAGAGACCCAGTACTTC. Protein product: CASSTGTSGGGETQYF.

The chain combines TRBV28 with TRBJ2-2, with TRBD1 as a possible D gene (7 bases). V gave up 3 bases and J gave up 3 bases, with 11 bases separating them. Germline V CDR1 and CDR2: MDHEN, SYDVKM. The length of the CDR3 is 15 residues. The CDR3, as DNA: TGTGCCAGCAGTTTGGCAGGGGGGTACACCGGGGAGCTGTTTTTT. Translation gives CASSLAGGYTGELFF. The full variable domain, completed using reference TRBV28 and TRBJ2-2, is DVKVTQSSRYLVKRTGEKVFLECVQDMDHENMFWYRQDPGLGLRLIYFSYDVKMKEKGDIPEGYSVSREKKERFSLILESASTNQTSMYLCASSLAGGYTGELFFGEGSRLTVL.